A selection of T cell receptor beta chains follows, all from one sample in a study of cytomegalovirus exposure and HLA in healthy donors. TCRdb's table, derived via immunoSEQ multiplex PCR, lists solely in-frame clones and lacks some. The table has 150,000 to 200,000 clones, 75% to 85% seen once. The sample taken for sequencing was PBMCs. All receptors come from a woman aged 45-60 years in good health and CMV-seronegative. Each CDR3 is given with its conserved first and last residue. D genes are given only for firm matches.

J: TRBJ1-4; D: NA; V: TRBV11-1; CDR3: CASSSSVSTNEKLFF; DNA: TGTGCCAGCAGCTCGTCGGTTTCAACTAATGAAAAACTGTTTTTT
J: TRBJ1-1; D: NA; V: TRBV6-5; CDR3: CASSYSGSRQTEAFF; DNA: TGTGCCAGCAGTTATTCGGGATCAAGGCAAACTGAAGCTTTCTTT
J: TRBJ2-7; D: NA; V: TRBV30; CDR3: CAWSVTFNEQYF; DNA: TGTGCCTGGAGTGTTACTTTTAACGAGCAGTACTTC
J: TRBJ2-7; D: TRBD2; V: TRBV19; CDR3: CASSLADSYEQYF; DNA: TGTGCCAGTAGCCTAGCGGACTCCTACGAGCAGTACTTC
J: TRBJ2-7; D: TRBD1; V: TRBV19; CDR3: CASSISGTGEPYEQYF; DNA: TGTGCCAGTAGTATATCAGGAACAGGGGAACCCTACGAGCAGTACTTC
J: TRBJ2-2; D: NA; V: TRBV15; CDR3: CATSRDGATGELFF; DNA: TGTGCCACCAGCAGAGATGGGGCGACCGGGGAGCTGTTTTTT
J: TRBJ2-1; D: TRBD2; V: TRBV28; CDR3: CASRRTSSGRPLYNEQFF; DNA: TGTGCCAGCAGACGCACCTCTAGCGGGAGGCCTCTCTACAATGAGCAGTTCTTC
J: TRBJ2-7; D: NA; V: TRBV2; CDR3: CASSDEPGGYEQYF; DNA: TGTGCCAGCAGTGATGAGCCCGGGGGATACGAGCAGTACTTC
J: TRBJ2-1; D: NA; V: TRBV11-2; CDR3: CASSLSVGGPNNEQFF; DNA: TGTGCCAGCAGCCTCTCTGTGGGGGGTCCCAACAATGAGCAGTTCTTC
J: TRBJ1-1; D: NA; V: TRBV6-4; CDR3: CASRTRGNMNTEAFF; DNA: TGTGCCAGCAGAACCAGGGGAAACATGAACACTGAAGCTTTCTTT
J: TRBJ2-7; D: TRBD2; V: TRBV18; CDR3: CASSPGLAGGNEQYF; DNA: TGTGCCAGCTCACCCGGACTAGCGGGAGGTAACGAGCAGTACTTC
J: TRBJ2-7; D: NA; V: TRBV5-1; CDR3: CASSLGGVDYEQYF; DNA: TGCGCCAGCAGCTTAGGCGGGGTGGACTACGAGCAGTACTTC
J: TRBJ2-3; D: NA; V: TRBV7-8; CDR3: CASSYGGADTQYF; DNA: TGTGCCAGCAGCTATGGCGGTGCAGATACGCAGTATTTT
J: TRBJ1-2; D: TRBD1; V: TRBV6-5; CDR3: CASSYSTRQGENF; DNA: TGTGCCAGCAGTTACTCGACGAGACAGGGGGAAAACTTC
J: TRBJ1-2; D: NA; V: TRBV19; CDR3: CASGRAGEVYGYTF; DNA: TGTGCCAGTGGCAGGGCGGGGGAGGTGTATGGCTACACCTTC
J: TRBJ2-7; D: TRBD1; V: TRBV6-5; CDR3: CASSYRDRYEQYF; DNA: TGTGCCAGCAGTTACCGGGACAGATACGAGCAGTACTTC
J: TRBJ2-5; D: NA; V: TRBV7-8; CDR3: CASSLAGLQETQYF; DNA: TGTGCCAGCAGCTTAGCGGGACTCCAAGAGACCCAGTACTTC